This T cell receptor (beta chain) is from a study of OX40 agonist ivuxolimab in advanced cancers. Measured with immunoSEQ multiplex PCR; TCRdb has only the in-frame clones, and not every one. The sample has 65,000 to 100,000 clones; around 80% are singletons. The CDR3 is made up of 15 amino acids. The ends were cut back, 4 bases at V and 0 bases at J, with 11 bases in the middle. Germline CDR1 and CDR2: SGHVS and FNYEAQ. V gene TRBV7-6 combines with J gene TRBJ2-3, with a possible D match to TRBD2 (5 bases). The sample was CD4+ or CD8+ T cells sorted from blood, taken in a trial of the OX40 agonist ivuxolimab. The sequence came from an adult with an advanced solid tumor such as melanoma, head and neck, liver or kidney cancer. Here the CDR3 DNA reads TGTGCCAGCAGCTCCGGACTCCCTAGCACAGATACGCAGTATTTT. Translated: CASSSGLPSTDTQYF.